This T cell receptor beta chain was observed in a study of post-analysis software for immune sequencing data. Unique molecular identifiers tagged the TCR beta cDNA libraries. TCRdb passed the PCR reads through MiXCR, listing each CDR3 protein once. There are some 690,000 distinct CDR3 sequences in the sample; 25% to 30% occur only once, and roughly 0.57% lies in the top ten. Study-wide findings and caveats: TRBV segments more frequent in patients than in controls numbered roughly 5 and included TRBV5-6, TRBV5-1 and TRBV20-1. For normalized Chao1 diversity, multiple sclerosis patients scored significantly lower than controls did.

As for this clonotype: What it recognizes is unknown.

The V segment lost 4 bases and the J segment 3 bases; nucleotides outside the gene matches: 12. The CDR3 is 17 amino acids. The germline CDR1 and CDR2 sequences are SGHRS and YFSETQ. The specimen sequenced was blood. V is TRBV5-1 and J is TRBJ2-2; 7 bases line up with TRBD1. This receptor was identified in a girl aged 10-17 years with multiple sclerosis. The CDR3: CASSVTPRGSYTGELFF. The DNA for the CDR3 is TGCGCCAGCAGCGTTACTCCCAGGGGGTCTTACACCGGGGAGCTGTTTTTT.